This T cell receptor (beta chain) is from a study of blood T cell repertoires in COVID-19. The overall study: From T cells, B-cell-depleted T cells, or PBMCs came the material, which was cDNA or gDNA.

During active infection, Seattle patients enrolled and were then monitored through disease. Authors' data handling: Reference gene primer amplification gave nucleated cell count estimates. Generated by immunoSEQ multiplex PCR, the TCRdb table keeps only in-frame clones and is missing some. Clonal size and the V and J genes are those of that table, whereas D and trimming came from the DNA. The sample has some 120,000 clones; about four fifths are singletons. This clone was seen a handful of times. This CDR3 comprises 16 residues. The V end was cut by 4 bases, the J end by 4 bases, with 18 bases between. Germline V CDR1 and CDR2: SNHLY, FYNNEI.

The chain combines TRBV2 with TRBJ2-3; D possibly corresponds to TRBD2 (6 bases). The sequencing sample was made of peripheral blood. The receptor's source is a man in his thirties or forties with COVID-19, enrolled during active disease. The CDR3 is CASSVGGIRGSDTQYF. CDR3 coding DNA: TGTGCCAGCAGTGTTGGAGGGATTAGGGGATCAGATACGCAGTATTTT. Full variable domain (missing parts from reference TRBV2 and TRBJ2-3): EPEVTQTPSHQVTQMGQEVILRCVPISNHLYFYWYRQILGQKVEFLVSFYNNEISEKSEIFDDQFSVERPDGSNFTLKIRSTKLEDSAMYFCASSVGGIRGSDTQYFGPGTRLTVL.